The next 18 T cell receptor beta chains were all read from a single sample in a study of CXCR3-negative and CXCR3-positive naive CD8 T cells. Study results and caveats: Hydrophobicity was higher for TRB CDR3s found in CXCR3-positive naive cells than in CXCR3-negative naive cells.

For these TCRs, the target antigens are not known. Carrying UMI labels, the TRB cDNA libraries were prepared through 5' RACE. TCRdb re-analyzed the 5' RACE reads; it lists each CDR3 protein once, without DNA. There are more than 75,000 distinct CDR3 sequences in the sample, with about 0.62% held by the top ten. The specimen sequenced was naive CXCR3+ CD8+ T cells from blood. Subset indicated: CD45RO-CCR7+CD27+CD95- naive CD8+ T cells expressing CXCR3 (TNR3+). These receptors were collected from a human donor in good health. Some clones in this sample may be carry-over from other donors' samples.

The V and J genes are TRBV5-5 and TRBJ2-3. Germline-derived CDR1 and CDR2 are SGHKS and YYEKEE (reference sequence). This CDR3 contains 14 residues. CDR3 loop: CASSLVSSTDTQYF. Combining the CDR3 with reference TRBV5-5 and TRBJ2-3 gives the whole variable domain DAGVTQSPTHLIKTRGQQVTLRCSPISGHKSVSWYQQVLGQGPQFIFQYYEKEERGRGNFPDRFSARQFPNYSSELNVNALLLGDSALYLCASSLVSSTDTQYFGPGTRLTVL.

The CDR3: CASNPSGHDEQYF. The rearrangement joins TRBV12-3 or TRBV12-4 to TRBJ2-7; as DNA is missing, the TRBD2 call by TCRdb cannot be tested. There are 13 residues in the CDR3.

This chain uses TRBV13 with TRBJ2-5; TCRdb indicates TRBD2, and absent DNA this call remains unverified. Germline V lookup: CDR1 PRHDT, CDR2 FYEKMQ (reference sequence). The CDR3 contains 15 residues. The CDR3 sequence is CASSPWTSGEETQYF.

This chain connects TRBV18 to TRBJ2-1; TCRdb's D call, TRBD1, is unchecked because there is no DNA. The V gene's germline CDR1 is KGHSH and CDR2 LQKENI. The CDR3 has 16 residues. CDR3 amino acids: CASSPLGQSSYNEQFF.

This chain joins TRBV19 and TRBJ2-7; the TRBD2 assignment by TCRdb is unverifiable without DNA. This CDR3 has 18 residues. Germline assignment: CDR1 LNHDA and CDR2 SQIVND (reference sequence). The CDR3 loop reads CASSRTLPSTDTSYEQYF.

The chain carries TRBV19 and TRBJ2-1; TCRdb's D call of TRBD1 is untestable without DNA. Per germline, CDR1 LNHDA and CDR2 SQIVND (reference sequence). The length of the CDR3 is 13 residues. The CDR3: CASAGDTYNEQFF.

The chain combines TRBV13 with TRBJ2-5; without DNA, the TCRdb call of TRBD1 cannot be checked. Germline V gene lookup returns CDR1 PRHDT and CDR2 FYEKMQ (reference sequence). This CDR3 comprises 13 residues. The CDR3 loop reads CASTRGGEETQYF.

This chain connects TRBV21-1 to TRBJ1-5; TCRdb gives TRBD1 as the D gene, but with no DNA this cannot be confirmed. TRBV21-1 is termed a pseudogene. The CDR3 spans 13 residues. The CDR3 reads CASSKGTGQPQHF.

The rearrangement joins TRBV10-3 to TRBJ1-1. The CDR3 contains 14 residues. CDR1 is ENHRY and CDR2 is SYGVKD in the germline V gene. The CDR3 spells CAISEDEVNTEAFF.

This sequence joins TRBV12-3 or TRBV12-4 and TRBJ1-2; the TCRdb call, TRBD1, lacks DNA for checking. The CDR3 spans 14 residues. The CDR3 protein is CASSIAWTGDGYTF.

The chain is built from TRBV5-1 and TRBJ2-1; the D call of TRBD1 rests on TCRdb alone, since no DNA is present to check it. From germline, CDR1 is SGHRS and CDR2 YFSETQ. The CDR3 sequence is 16 residues long. The CDR3 spells CASSLGLPGPADEQFF.

This chain links TRBV7-9 with TRBJ2-3. The CDR3 spans 12 residues. From germline, CDR1 is SEHNR and CDR2 FQNEAQ (reference sequence). The CDR3 sequence: CASRASDDTQYF.

This chain links TRBV28 with TRBJ2-5; TCRdb's assignment of TRBD2 cannot be checked, as there is no DNA. There are 15 residues in the CDR3. In germline, CDR1 is MDHEN, CDR2 SYDVKM. The CDR3 reads CASSSAGGSQETQYF.

The V and J genes are TRBV4-3 and TRBJ2-3. This CDR3 is built from 16 residues. CDR1 is LGHNA, CDR2 YSLEER, per germline. Here the CDR3 reads CASSQSRQELGDTQYF.

This chain connects TRBV12-5 to TRBJ1-1. Germline CDR1 LGHNT, CDR2 FRNRAP. The CDR3 contains 13 residues. The CDR3 sequence: CASGSSGNTEAFF. Full variable domain (outside the CDR3, taken from reference TRBV12-5 and TRBJ1-1): DARVTQTPRHKVTEMGQEVTMRCQPILGHNTVFWYRQTMMQGLELLAYFRNRAPLDDSGMPKDRFSAEMPDATLATLKIQPSEPRDSAVYFCASGSSGNTEAFFGQGTRLTVV.

This chain connects TRBV28 to TRBJ2-1; TCRdb's D call of TRBD2 is untestable without DNA. The CDR3 contains 16 residues. The germline gives CDR1 MDHEN, CDR2 SYDVKM. CDR3 region: CASSYTPGLLGNEQFF.

The chain employs TRBV13 and TRBJ2-5; there is no DNA to check the TCRdb D call of TRBD2. Germline values: CDR1 PRHDT, CDR2 FYEKMQ (reference sequence). CDR3 length: 16 amino acids. The CDR3 loop reads CASSLGGGGDQETQYF.

The chain joins TRBV27 to TRBJ1-1; no DNA is available, so the TRBD1 call from TCRdb remains unchecked. Looked up from germline, CDR1 is MNHEY and CDR2 is SMNVEV (reference sequence). This CDR3 has 14 residues. CDR3 residues: CASSPGNPNTEAFF.